A single sample gave rise to the 5 T cell receptor beta chains below, sequenced in a study of cytomegalovirus exposure and HLA in healthy donors. PCR amplification relied on 60 Vbeta primers (plus 13 Jbeta primers). The assay was immunoSEQ multiplex PCR, and TCRdb's table has in-frame clones only and misses some. The sample records roughly 190,000 clones, 75% to 85% being singletons. Sequencing was performed on PBMCs. These receptors were obtained from a woman aged 25 to 39 in good health and CMV-seropositive.

This clone appeared a few times. The chain has TRBV19 and TRBJ1-1; D remains ambiguous. The germline V gene has CDR1 LNHDA and CDR2 SQIVND (reference sequence). V was shortened by 3 bases and J by 1 base, with 12 bases between the two germline ends. This CDR3 spans 15 amino acids. The CDR3 here is CASSIIYRRNTEAFF. CDR3 in DNA: TGTGCCAGTAGTATTATTTATCGGAGGAACACTGAAGCTTTCTTT.

The chain joins TRBV6-1 to TRBJ2-3; D is undetermined. CDR3 length equals 13 residues. Germline loops: CDR1 MNHNS, CDR2 SASEGT. Between the trimmed V and J ends, which lost 5 bases and 4 bases, there was a span of 10 bases. In DNA form, the CDR3 reads TGTGCCAGCAGTAGCCACCGAGCAGATACGCAGTATTTT. Encoded protein: CASSSHRADTQYF.

The chain carries TRBV19 and TRBJ2-3, with D tentatively TRBD2 (6 bases). Deletions cut 7 bases from V and 5 bases from J, with 22 bases between. The CDR3 extends over 16 amino acids. The germline V gene encodes CDR1 LNHDA and CDR2 SQIVND (reference sequence). CDR3 region: CASTLGAGTSGDTQYF. In DNA form, the CDR3 reads TGTGCCAGTACCTTAGGGGCGGGGACTTCCGGAGATACGCAGTATTTT.

V and J are TRBV2 and TRBJ2-1; 9 positions agree with TRBD2. Germline V gene lookup returns CDR1 SNHLY and CDR2 FYNNEI. This CDR3 has 14 amino acids. The V segment lost 2 bases and the J segment 6 bases; nucleotides outside the gene matches: 2. The CDR3 DNA follows: TGTGCCAGCAGTGAATTGCGGGGGGGCAATGAGCAGTTCTTC. This encodes CASSELRGGNEQFF.

The chain recombines TRBV14 with TRBJ2-2, with 10 positions matching TRBD2. CDR1 and CDR2 from the germline V gene are SGHDN and FVKESK. With V trimmed by 4 bases and J by 5 bases, 4 bases remained unmatched. The CDR3 length is 15 residues. CDR3 amino acids: CASSPLAGGTGELFF. DNA of the CDR3: TGTGCCAGCAGCCCCTTAGCGGGAGGAACCGGGGAGCTGTTTTTT.